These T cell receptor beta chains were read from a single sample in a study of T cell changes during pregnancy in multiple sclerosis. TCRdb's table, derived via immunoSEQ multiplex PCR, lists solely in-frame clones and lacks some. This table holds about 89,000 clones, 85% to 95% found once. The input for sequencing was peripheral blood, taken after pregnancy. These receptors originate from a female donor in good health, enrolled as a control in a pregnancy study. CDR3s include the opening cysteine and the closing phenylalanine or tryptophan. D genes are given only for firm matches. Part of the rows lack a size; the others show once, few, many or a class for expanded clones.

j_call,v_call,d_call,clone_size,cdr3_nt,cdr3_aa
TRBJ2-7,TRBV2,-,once,TGTGCCAGCAGTGTAAGGAGGGTCGCCTACGAGCAGTACTTC,CASSVRRVAYEQYF
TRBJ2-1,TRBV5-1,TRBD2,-,TGCGCCAGCAGCTTGGTCGCGGGGGGCTACAATGAGCAGTTCTTC,CASSLVAGGYNEQFF
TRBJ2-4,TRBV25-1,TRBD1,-,TGTGCCAGCAGTGGGGAAGAGGGGGCGGCCAAAAACATTCAGTACTTC,CASSGEEGAAKNIQYF
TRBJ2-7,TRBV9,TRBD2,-,TGTGCCAGCAGCCAAGCGGGATTCCCTAGCTCCTACGAGCAGTACTTC,CASSQAGFPSSYEQYF
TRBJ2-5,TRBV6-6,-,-,TGTGCCAGCAGTTACTCGTTTCAGGGGCCTCAAGAGACCCAGTACTTC,CASSYSFQGPQETQYF
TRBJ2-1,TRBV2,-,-,TGTGCCAGCAGTGAGTGGCTCATCAATGAGCAGTTCTTC,CASSEWLINEQFF
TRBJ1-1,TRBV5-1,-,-,TGCGCCAGCACCCAACAGGGTTTATCCACTGAAGCTTTCTTT,CASTQQGLSTEAFF
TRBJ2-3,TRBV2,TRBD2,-,TGTGCCAGCAGTGTCCTGGGGACTAGCGGGACAGATACGCAGTATTTT,CASSVLGTSGTDTQYF
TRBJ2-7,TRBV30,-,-,TGTGCCTGGAGTGTACGTCTAGCTACCTACGAGCAGTACTTC,CAWSVRLATYEQYF
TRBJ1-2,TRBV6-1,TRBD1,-,TGTGCCAGCCAGATGCCGGGACAGGGACGGGATGGCTACACCTTC,CASQMPGQGRDGYTF
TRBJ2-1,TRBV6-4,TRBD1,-,TGTGCCAGCAGTGACTCGAACGCGGGACAGGGGATCCATGAGCAGTTCTTC,CASSDSNAGQGIHEQFF
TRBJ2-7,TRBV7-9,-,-,TGTGCCAGCAGCCTAACGCTAGGCCCCTACGAGCAGTACTTC,CASSLTLGPYEQYF
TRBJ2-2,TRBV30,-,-,TGTGCCTGGAATACAGGGTCTTCCGGGGAGCTGTTTTTT,CAWNTGSSGELFF
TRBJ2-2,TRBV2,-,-,TGTGCCAGCAGTGAAGCGTCTGTTGAGGTTGCGGGGGAGCTGTTTTTT,CASSEASVEVAGELFF
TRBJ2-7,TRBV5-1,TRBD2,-,TGCGCCAGCAGCCAGGTCGGACTAGCGGCCTCCTACGAGCAGTACTTC,CASSQVGLAASYEQYF
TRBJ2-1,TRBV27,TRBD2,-,TGTGCCAGCAGTATCGGCGGGAGGGGTCGAAGCTCCTACAATGAGCAGTTCTTC,CASSIGGRGRSSYNEQFF
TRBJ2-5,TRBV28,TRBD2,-,TGTGCCAGCAGTTTGCGGGGGTCAGAGACCCAGTACTTC,CASSLRGSETQYF
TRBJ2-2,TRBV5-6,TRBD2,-,TGTGCCAGCAGCGGGCTGCCCGGGACTAGCGGGACCGGGGAGCTGTTTTTT,CASSGLPGTSGTGELFF
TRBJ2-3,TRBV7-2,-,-,TGTGCCAGCAGCTTAGACTACTTAGGGGGAGTTGGAGATACGCAGTATTTT,CASSLDYLGGVGDTQYF